This paragraph reports one TCR beta chain. One to two pinch biopsies were taken from the rectum during colonoscopy. The sample originates from a study of pediatric ulcerative colitis. Measured with immunoSEQ multiplex PCR; TCRdb has only the in-frame clones, and not every one. This table has 36,000 or so clones, around four fifths appearing once. Material for sequencing was gut tissue. This clonotype originated in a boy younger than 18 with moderate ulcerative colitis.

In nucleotides, the CDR3 is TGTGCCAGCAGCGATGATATGAGTGAGCAGTTCTTC. The encoded protein is CASSDDMSEQFF. V and J are TRBV9 and TRBJ2-1; D ambiguous. The germline gives CDR1 SGDLS, CDR2 YYNGEE. Trimming cost V 3 bases and J 9 bases, with 10 bases left between them. The CDR3 spans 12 residues.